This T cell receptor (beta chain) derives from a study of T cells in Graves' hyperthyroidism and ophthalmopathy. This CDR3 is 14 amino acids long. Trimming removed 4 bases at V and 3 bases at J, with 12 bases between. Germline lookup yields CDR1 SNHLY and CDR2 FYNNEI. TCR beta CDR3 region amplification was performed from RNA transcripts. First-round RT-PCR of the TCR CDR3 relied on the HTBI primer set. TCRdb re-called the multiplex PCR reads through MiXCR, storing one row per CDR3 protein. The profile shows 690,000 or so distinct CDR3 sequences, approximately 19% of them singletons. This clonotype has more than one count but fewer than ten.

The material sequenced was blood. The rearrangement uses TRBV2 and TRBJ1-2; no firm D call. This receptor was identified in a woman aged 45 to 65 with Graves' hyperthyroidism that later progressed to Graves' ophthalmopathy. CDR3 loop: CASSVFGRDYGYTF. The CDR3 DNA follows: TGTGCCAGCAGTGTGTTTGGCAGAGACTATGGCTACACCTTC.